Each of the 18 T cell receptor beta chains below was sequenced from the same sample in a study of cytomegalovirus exposure and HLA in healthy donors (dated by TCRdb to about 2017). The method was the immunoSEQ multiplex PCR assay. TCRdb obtained this table from immuneACCESS and retained in-frame rearrangements with V and J assigned. These tables miss some clones; where compared with another copy, unresolved V genes account for less than half of the shortfall, and the remainder is unexplained. The sample table contains 100,000 to 120,000 clones; only one count was recorded for roughly 89% of them. The ten biggest clones cover approximately 1.9% of the sample. The sample taken for sequencing was PBMCs. The receptors derive from a woman between 18 and 30 years old in good health and CMV-seronegative.

The chain joins TRBV7-2 to TRBJ2-1; 8 nucleotides line up with TRBD2. Per germline, CDR1 SGHTA and CDR2 FQGNSA. V dropped 3 bases and J dropped 5; count of bases not matched to a gene: 9. This CDR3 is 16 amino acids long. The DNA of the CDR3 is TGTGCCAGCAGCTTTGTAAGCGGGAGTGCCAACAATGAGCAGTTCTTC. Translating it yields CASSFVSGSANNEQFF.

V and J are TRBV9 and TRBJ2-1; TRBD2 aligns across 8 bases. The V and J ends lost 1 base and 1 base, in that order; junction bases with no gene match: 1. The CDR3 contains 15 residues. Per germline, CDR1 SGDLS and CDR2 YYNGEE. The CDR3 reads CASSVIAGSYNEQFF. The CDR3, as DNA: TGTGCCAGCAGCGTAATAGCGGGGTCCTACAATGAGCAGTTCTTC.

The genes are TRBV28 and TRBJ2-7; D is unclear. Germline values: CDR1 MDHEN, CDR2 SYDVKM. Trimming removed 5 bases from V and 3 bases from J, with 5 bases in between. The CDR3 totals 11 residues. The CDR3: CASSINYEQYF. As DNA, the CDR3 is TGTGCCAGCAGTATAAACTACGAGCAGTACTTC. The whole variable domain, remainder taken from reference TRBV28 and TRBJ2-7, is DVKVTQSSRYLVKRTGEKVFLECVQDMDHENMFWYRQDPGLGLRLIYFSYDVKMKEKGDIPEGYSVSREKKERFSLILESASTNQTSMYLCASSINYEQYFGPGTRLTVT.

This chain links TRBV19 with TRBJ1-1; no firm D call. CDR3 length: 13 amino acids. Trimming cost V 11 bases and J 0 bases, with 13 bases left between them. The germline V gene encodes CDR1 LNHDA and CDR2 SQIVND (reference sequence). The CDR3 spells CALPPTVNTEAFF. The DNA for the CDR3 is TGTGCCCTACCCCCCACGGTGAACACTGAAGCTTTCTTT.

On this clone itself: The sample has other DNA sequences that encode this CDR3 too. The genes are TRBV7-9 and TRBJ1-1; possible D gene TRBD1, 6 bases. Germline CDR1 SEHNR, CDR2 FQNEAQ (reference sequence). V was cut by 0 bases and J by 0 bases, with 8 bases left in between. The CDR3 has 15 residues. CDR3 DNA: TGTGCCAGCAGCTTAGCCGGACAGTTGAACACTGAAGCTTTCTTT. Translation: CASSLAGQLNTEAFF.

The chain links TRBV7-2 to TRBJ2-3; D is perhaps TRBD1 (6 bases). The germline V gene has CDR1 SGHTA and CDR2 FQGNSA. The V end was cut by 5 bases, the J end by 6 bases, with 15 bases between. The CDR3 covers 14 residues. CDR3 protein: CASSNGGGHDTQYF. The CDR3 DNA reads TGTGCCAGCAGCAATGGGGGCGGGCACGATACGCAGTATTTT. The whole variable domain, filled in from reference TRBV7-2 and TRBJ2-3, reads GAGVSQSPSNKVTEKGKDVELRCDPISGHTALYWYRQSLGQGLEFLIYFQGNSAPDKSGLPSDRFSAERTGGSVSTLTIQRTQQEDSAVYLCASSNGGGHDTQYFGPGTRLTVL.

Remarks on this clone: The junction differs from germline at one of its ends, possibly a read error. The chain has TRBV7-9 and TRBJ1-2, with 12 bases lining up with TRBD1. This CDR3 contains 16 residues. Looked up from germline, CDR1 is SEHNR and CDR2 is FQNEAQ (reference sequence). CDR3 region: CVSSPGTGGHSYGYTF. CDR3 sequence (DNA): TGTGTCAGCAGCCCAGGGACAGGGGGCCATTCCTATGGCTACACCTTC.

V usage is TRBV11-3 and J usage is TRBJ2-2; D is perhaps TRBD2 (6 bases). Trimming took 0 bases from V and 7 from J, leaving 9 bases between them. The CDR3 is 14 residues long. Per the germline V gene, CDR1 is SGHNT and CDR2 is YENEEA. The CDR3 loop reads CASSLDRGIGELFF. CDR3 coding DNA: TGTGCCAGCAGCTTAGATCGGGGGATCGGGGAGCTGTTTTTT.

CDR3 amino acids: CSVESQQGKYEQYF. Written as DNA, the CDR3 is TGCAGCGTTGAATCTCAACAGGGGAAATACGAGCAGTACTTC. This chain links TRBV29-1 with TRBJ2-7, with TRBD1 matching over 7 bases. This CDR3 is built from 14 residues. V lost 2 bases, J lost 4 bases, and 8 bases stayed unmatched. Germline CDR1 and CDR2: SQVTM and ANQGSEA.

This chain links TRBV28 with TRBJ1-2; tentative D call: TRBD1 (6 bases). Germline lookup yields CDR1 MDHEN and CDR2 SYDVKM. V lost 5 bases to trimming and J lost 4 bases, with 14 bases between them. The length of the CDR3 is 14 residues. Here the CDR3 reads CASSTPTGTYGYTF. The CDR3 DNA sequence: TGTGCCAGCAGTACCCCGACAGGAACCTATGGCTACACCTTC.

Written as DNA, the CDR3 is TGTGCCAGCAGCCGCAGGGGGTTGAGGCACGAGCAGTACTTC. This encodes CASSRRGLRHEQYF. This chain joins TRBV7-6 and TRBJ2-7, with 7 bases identical to TRBD1. The CDR3 spans 14 residues. J gave up 5 bases and V 5 bases, and 9 bases lay outside the gene matches. From germline, CDR1 is SGHVS and CDR2 FNYEAQ.

In its sample, this clone was seen a few times. The gene calls are TRBV7-2 and TRBJ2-1, with D hard to call. Between the trimmed V and J ends, which lost 5 bases and 7 bases, there was a span of 9 bases. Germline V lookup: CDR1 SGHTA, CDR2 FQGNSA. The CDR3 totals 12 residues. This chain's CDR3 is CASSPTWNEQFF. CDR3 in DNA: TGTGCCAGCAGCCCCACATGGAATGAGCAGTTCTTC.

The chain joins TRBV21-1 to TRBJ2-3; TRBD1 is the table's D call, not checked against the DNA. TRBV21-1 has pseudogene status. The CDR3 spans 15 residues. DNA of the CDR3: TGTGCCAGCAGCAACGGGACAACGGGCACAGATACGCAGTATTTT. Amino acid sequence: CASSNGTTGTDTQYF.

This rearrangement joins TRBV4-3 to TRBJ2-2; 8 bases align to TRBD1. Unmatched junction bases numbered 2, after V lost 3 bases and J lost 2 bases. There are 15 residues in the CDR3. Per germline, CDR1 LGHNA and CDR2 YSLEER. CDR3 DNA: TGCGCCAGCAGCCATGACAGGGGAAACACCGGGGAGCTGTTTTTT. Translated: CASSHDRGNTGELFF.

This clone appeared once. The V call is TRBV10-3, the J call TRBJ2-7; 7 bases match TRBD1. This CDR3 region has 13 residues. CDR1 is ENHRY, CDR2 SYGVKD, per germline. V lost 6 bases, J lost 3 bases, and 5 bases stayed unmatched. The CDR3 DNA reads TGTGCCATCAGATTGGACAGGAACTACGAGCAGTACTTC. Its translation is CAIRLDRNYEQYF.

The V call is TRBV7-3, the J call TRBJ2-1, with 9 positions matching TRBD1. The CDR3 length is 12 residues. After removal of 3 bases from V and 14 bases from J, the junction contained 5 bases not matched to a gene. Germline V gene lookup returns CDR1 SGHTA and CDR2 FQGTGA. CDR3 DNA sequence: TGTGCCAGCAGCTTCCTACAGGGGGCAAAGTTCTTC. Translating it yields CASSFLQGAKFF.

This clone was seen only once. This rearrangement joins TRBV5-1 to TRBJ1-2; 8 bases align to TRBD1. Trimming removed 3 bases from V and 6 bases from J; junction bases left unmatched: 7. Germline loops: CDR1 SGHRS, CDR2 YFSETQ. There are 14 residues in the CDR3. This CDR3 reads CASSSATGGDGYTF. CDR3 sequence (DNA): TGCGCCAGCAGCTCAGCCACAGGGGGAGATGGCTACACCTTC.

The chain joins TRBV9 to TRBJ1-2; possibly TRBD1 for D (5 bases). Germline CDR1 and CDR2: SGDLS and YYNGEE. The CDR3 length is 14 residues. With 0 bases removed from V and 2 bases from J, the gap between germline ends came to 8 bases. CDR3 bases: TGTGCCAGCAGCGTAGGTCAGGGAAACTATGGCTACACCTTC. Amino acid sequence: CASSVGQGNYGYTF.